This is a list of T cell receptor beta chains from one sample in a study of cytomegalovirus exposure and HLA in healthy donors. The data were produced by immunoSEQ multiplex PCR, yet TCRdb's version contains in-frame clones alone and is incomplete. The sample has 96,000 or so clones, 65% to 85% seen once. Sequencing was done on a sample of PBMCs. The receptors stem from a woman between 70 and 85 years old in good health and CMV-seropositive. The CDR3 runs from the conserved cysteine through the conserved F or W. D genes are given only for firm matches. Clone size, where shown, is once, few, many, or a class for clones that have expanded.

length,D,size,V,J,CDR3,DNA
17,NA,few,TRBV4-3,TRBJ1-1,CASSQVDSGGPWTEAFF,TGCGCCAGCAGCCAAGTCGACTCGGGAGGGCCGTGGACTGAAGCTTTCTTT
17,TRBD2,NA,TRBV4-2,TRBJ2-3,CASSQDLTGGGTDTQYF,TGTGCCAGCAGCCAAGATCTAACGGGGGGGGGAACAGATACGCAGTATTTT
17,TRBD2,few,TRBV9,TRBJ2-3,CASSPRLAGGEKDTQYF,TGTGCCAGCAGCCCCAGACTAGCGGGGGGGGAGAAAGATACGCAGTATTTT
10,NA,NA,TRBV29-1,TRBJ2-7,CSAGDYEQYF,TGCAGCGCGGGGGACTACGAGCAGTACTTC
15,NA,few,TRBV28,TRBJ2-3,CASRTQAASTDTQYF,TGTGCCAGCAGAACTCAAGCGGCTAGCACAGATACGCAGTATTTT
13,NA,NA,TRBV6-4,TRBJ2-3,CASRKTGGDTQYF,TGTGCCAGCAGAAAAACAGGTGGGGATACGCAGTATTTT
13,NA,NA,TRBV6-5,TRBJ1-1,CASRNGGTSRAFF,TGTGCCAGCAGAAACGGGGGAACCTCGAGAGCTTTCTTT
14,TRBD1,NA,TRBV28,TRBJ2-7,CASSWGQGGFEQYF,TGTGCCAGCAGTTGGGGACAGGGGGGGTTCGAGCAGTACTTC
12,NA,NA,TRBV6-5,TRBJ1-2,CASSSQGYGYTF,TGTGCCAGCAGTTCCCAGGGATATGGCTACACCTTC
14,NA,NA,TRBV19,TRBJ1-4,CASKRRGANEKLFF,TGTGCCAGTAAGCGGAGGGGAGCTAATGAAAAACTGTTTTTT
16,TRBD2,NA,TRBV10-3,TRBJ2-1,CAISESSGSRNNEQFF,TGTGCCATCAGTGAGTCTAGCGGGAGCCGTAACAATGAGCAGTTCTTC
13,TRBD1,NA,TRBV5-1,TRBJ2-3,CATGTGGTDTQYF,TGCGCCACCGGGACAGGGGGCACAGATACGCAGTATTTT
15,NA,NA,TRBV6-5,TRBJ1-3,CASSYSTGPGNTIYF,TGTGCCAGCAGTTACTCAACAGGGCCTGGAAACACCATATATTTT
12,NA,NA,TRBV29-1,TRBJ2-2,CSALGSAGELFF,TGCAGCGCTCTAGGTTCGGCCGGGGAGCTGTTTTTT
15,TRBD1,NA,TRBV2,TRBJ1-5,CASSLQGGGNQPQHF,TGTGCCAGCAGTCTACAGGGGGGAGGCAATCAGCCCCAGCATTTT
16,TRBD1,NA,TRBV10-3,TRBJ1-6,CAIRGTESSYNSPLHF,TGTGCCATCAGGGGGACAGAGAGCTCCTATAATTCACCCCTCCACTTT
16,TRBD1,few,TRBV5-4,TRBJ1-3,CASSERQGRSGNTIYF,TGTGCCAGCAGCGAACGACAGGGTAGATCCGGAAACACCATATATTTT
13,TRBD1,NA,TRBV28,TRBJ1-1,CATKTGGITEAFF,TGTGCCACCAAGACAGGGGGGATCACTGAAGCTTTCTTT
12,TRBD1,NA,TRBV2,TRBJ2-7,CASSGQGYEQYF,TGTGCCAGCAGCGGACAGGGCTACGAGCAGTACTTC
13,NA,NA,TRBV7-2,TRBJ2-1,CASSLSRDNEQFF,TGTGCCAGCAGCTTAAGCAGGGACAATGAGCAGTTCTTC
13,NA,NA,TRBV13,TRBJ2-5,CASSSSIGGSQYF,TGTGCCAGCAGCTCAAGTATTGGAGGTAGCCAGTACTTC
11,NA,once,TRBV20-1,TRBJ1-4,CSASLPGKLFF,TGCAGCGCCAGCTTGCCGGGGAAACTGTTTTTT
14,NA,few,TRBV4-3,TRBJ1-2,CASSQKGVERGYTF,TGCGCCAGCAGCCAAAAGGGGGTAGAGCGGGGCTACACCTTC
15,TRBD2,NA,TRBV27,TRBJ2-7,CASSGLAGGLIIQYF,TGTGCCAGCAGTGGACTAGCGGGGGGTTTAATCATCCAGTACTTC
14,NA,NA,TRBV9,TRBJ2-1,CASSLGGGQNEQFF,TGTGCCAGCAGCTTAGGGGGGGGGCAAAATGAGCAGTTCTTC
13,NA,few,TRBV7-9,TRBJ2-5,CASSSSGQETQYF,TGTGCCAGCAGCTCGAGCGGACAAGAGACCCAGTACTTC
15,TRBD1,once,TRBV7-2,TRBJ2-1,CASSSDRASYNEQFF,TGTGCCAGCAGCTCAGACAGGGCATCCTACAATGAGCAGTTCTTC
15,TRBD1,NA,TRBV7-6,TRBJ1-4,CASRVAGQLDEKLFF,TGTGCCAGCAGGGTAGCGGGACAGTTAGATGAAAAACTGTTTTTT
15,TRBD1,NA,TRBV5-1,TRBJ2-5,CASSSGTGGSMTQYF,TGCGCCAGCAGTTCCGGGACAGGGGGCTCAATGACCCAGTACTTC
14,NA,NA,TRBV7-3,TRBJ2-2,CASSLGLTNGELFF,TGTGCCAGCAGCTTAGGACTTACTAACGGGGAGCTGTTTTTT
16,TRBD1,NA,TRBV7-9,TRBJ2-1,CASSTLRDRNYNEQFF,TGTGCCAGCAGCACACTCCGGGACAGAAACTACAATGAGCAGTTCTTC
14,NA,few,TRBV6-6,TRBJ2-3,CASSYTGPTDTQYF,TGTGCCAGCAGTTACACTGGGCCAACAGATACGCAGTATTTT
15,TRBD1,NA,TRBV6-1,TRBJ2-1,CASSTRQGSYNEQFF,TGTGCCAGCAGCACAAGACAGGGCTCCTACAATGAGCAGTTCTTC
13,NA,NA,TRBV27,TRBJ2-2,CASGRGNTGELFF,TGTGCCAGCGGTAGGGGGAACACCGGGGAGCTGTTTTTT
18,NA,NA,TRBV7-6,TRBJ2-2,CASSARGGGGTNTGELFF,TGTGCCAGCAGCGCTCGAGGGGGGGGAGGTACGAACACCGGGGAGCTGTTTTTT
15,NA,once,TRBV5-6,TRBJ2-3,CASSSAGRITDTQYF,TGTGCCAGCAGCTCGGCGGGCAGGATCACAGATACGCAGTATTTT
12,NA,NA,TRBV28,TRBJ1-5,CASRQVSQPQHF,TGTGCCAGCAGGCAAGTTAGTCAGCCCCAGCATTTT
15,NA,NA,TRBV5-4,TRBJ1-6,CASSLGVGGVSPLHF,TGTGCCAGCAGCTTAGGGGTCGGTGGGGTTTCACCCCTCCACTTT
15,NA,NA,TRBV18,TRBJ1-5,CASSPSGGAAQPQHF,TGTGCCAGCTCACCCTCGGGGGGGGCGGCTCAGCCCCAGCATTTT
15,NA,once,TRBV27,TRBJ2-7,CASSLQTLGIHEQYF,TGTGCCAGCAGTTTACAGACCCTAGGCATCCACGAGCAGTACTTC
17,TRBD1,NA,TRBV27,TRBJ2-2,CASSPPLRTGLTGELFF,TGTGCCAGCAGTCCACCTCTGCGGACAGGGCTGACCGGGGAGCTGTTTTTT
15,TRBD1,few,TRBV15,TRBJ2-1,CATSRLGQVSDEQFF,TGTGCCACCAGCAGGTTAGGACAGGTCAGCGATGAGCAGTTCTTC
16,TRBD2,NA,TRBV5-4,TRBJ2-1,CASSLGGRTSGVEQFF,TGTGCCAGCAGCTTGGGGGGGCGGACTAGCGGGGTCGAGCAGTTCTTC
16,TRBD2,NA,TRBV6-4,TRBJ2-1,CASSISAGGPYNEQFF,TGTGCCAGCAGTATATCCGCGGGAGGCCCCTACAATGAGCAGTTCTTC